This T cell receptor beta chain was identified in a study of T cell repertoires in cytomegalovirus infection. About the study: Carrying CMV and the relevant HLA type showed in public TCR beta signatures.

Germline CDR1 and CDR2: DFQATT and SNEGSKA (reference sequence). V was cut by 8 bases and J by 2 bases, with 8 bases left in between. The CDR3 covers 11 residues. TCRdb fed the reads into MiXCR, producing one record per CDR3 protein. Counted here are 300,000 to 450,000 distinct CDR3 sequences, approximately 18% occurring once; the ten biggest clones make up 7.5% to 9.5%. This clonotype was detected only a few times. This TCR derives from a human donor in good health (CMV status not recorded). Some clones in this sample may be carry-over from other donors' samples. Sequenced sample: PBMCs. This chain links TRBV20-1 with TRBJ2-3; D gene ambiguous. CDR3 sequence: CSCQHTDTQYF. CDR3 in DNA: TGCAGTTGCCAACACACAGATACGCAGTATTTT.